The 26 T cell receptor beta chains listed next were all sequenced from one sample in a study of shared clonotypes between healthy human individuals. Some clones are missing from TCRdb's copy, which holds only in-frame ones; the method was immunoSEQ multiplex PCR. This repertoire shows 2 million to 3 million clones, approximately 94% found once; its top ten account for roughly 0.15%. Material: naive CD4+ T cells sorted from blood. The subset was: CD45RA+ positively selected. These receptor sequences come from a man aged 18 to 35 in good health.

This clone was counted only a few times. V gene TRBV9 combines with J gene TRBJ1-2, with 7 bases lining up with TRBD1. The CDR3 is made up of 14 amino acids. The V segment lost 4 bases and the J segment 5 bases; nucleotides outside the gene matches: 8. Germline CDR1 SGDLS, CDR2 YYNGEE. CDR3 sequence: CASSIAQGIYGYTF. The CDR3 region has the DNA TGTGCCAGCAGCATAGCACAGGGGATTTATGGCTACACCTTC.

The V gene is TRBV6-6, the J gene TRBJ2-7, with 7 positions matching TRBD1. V shed 8 bases and J 0 bases; nucleotides not matched to a gene: 10. The CDR3 totals 15 residues. CDR1 is MNHNY and CDR2 is SVGAGI in the germline V gene (reference sequence). The CDR3 DNA follows: TGTGCCAGCCTACCTACAGGGGCGACCTCCTACGAGCAGTACTTC. Its translation: CASLPTGATSYEQYF.

The chain carries TRBV6-6 and TRBJ2-7; D perhaps matches TRBD1 (6 bases). The CDR3 loop spans 14 amino acids. Trimming took 6 bases from V and 0 from J, leaving 12 bases between them. The V gene's germline CDR1 is MNHNY and CDR2 SVGAGI (reference sequence). The CDR3 nucleotides are TGTGCCAGCAGGCCCGCAGGGGACTCCTACGAGCAGTACTTC. Translated: CASRPAGDSYEQYF.

A word on this clone: The same CDR3 is also encoded by other DNA sequences in this sample. The chain recombines TRBV5-1 with TRBJ1-3, with 11 bases fitting TRBD1. There are 15 residues in the CDR3. Germline V gene sequence: CDR1 SGHRS, CDR2 YFSETQ. J lost 0 bases, V lost 4 bases, and 0 bases had no gene match. The CDR3 coding sequence is TGCGCCAGCAGCGGGACAGGGGGCTCTGGAAACACCATATATTTT. This codes for CASSGTGGSGNTIYF.

V is TRBV7-2 and J is TRBJ2-6, with D maybe TRBD2 (5 bases). The germline V gene has CDR1 SGHTA and CDR2 FQGNSA. Trimming shortened V by 0 bases and J by 3 bases, and 6 bases separated the two germline ends. The CDR3 contains 15 residues. Written as DNA, the CDR3 is TGTGCCAGCAGCTTAGCTCGGGGTGGGGCCAACGTCCTGACTTTC. Its protein product is CASSLARGGANVLTF.

V usage is TRBV19 and J usage is TRBJ1-6; D is uncertain. Germline CDR1 LNHDA, CDR2 SQIVND (reference sequence). The CDR3 length is 15 residues. Trimming left V 4 bases short and J 7 bases short, with 14 bases between. CDR3 nucleotide sequence: TGTGCCAGTAGTACAGTCAACCCCTTAAATTCACCCCTCCACTTT. This codes for CASSTVNPLNSPLHF.

The chain has TRBV6-1 and TRBJ2-1; TRBD2 aligns across 12 bases. Germline V gives CDR1 MNHNS, CDR2 SASEGT. V dropped 7 bases and J dropped 4; count of bases not matched to a gene: 5. The CDR3 has 15 residues. CDR3 coding DNA: TGTGCCAGCATTCTAGCGGGGGGGGTTTACAATGAGCAGTTCTTC. As protein: CASILAGGVYNEQFF.

This rearrangement joins TRBV18 to TRBJ2-5, with D possibly called TRBD1 or TRBD2 (5 bases each). Germline V gene data show CDR1 as KGHSH and CDR2 as LQKENI. The CDR3 is 14 residues long. V was trimmed by 4 bases and J by 2 bases, leaving 11 bases between them. CDR3 sequence: CASSLAGAQETQYF. The CDR3 DNA follows: TGTGCCAGCTCACTGGCCGGGGCACAAGAGACCCAGTACTTC.

The chain joins TRBV27 to TRBJ1-2; D gene unclear. The V end was cut by 3 bases, the J end by 0 bases, with 14 bases between. This CDR3 has 16 amino acids. Per germline, CDR1 MNHEY and CDR2 SMNVEV (reference sequence). The CDR3 DNA is TGTGCCAGCAGTTTCGGCGGTGCTCGTGCTAACTATGGCTACACCTTC. Protein sequence: CASSFGGARANYGYTF.

This chain connects TRBV7-2 to TRBJ2-7; TRBD2 agrees at 12 bases. The trim removed 5 bases at V and 10 bases at J, leaving 6 bases unmatched. Germline V lookup: CDR1 SGHTA, CDR2 FQGNSA. CDR3 size: 13 residues. The CDR3 bases are TGTGCCAGCAGCCCTCGACTAGCGGGGGTTCAGTACTTC. Translation: CASSPRLAGVQYF.

The chain combines TRBV7-9 with TRBJ2-1; 11 bases map to TRBD2. CDR1 and CDR2 from the germline V gene are SEHNR and FQNEAQ (reference sequence). The CDR3 runs to 16 residues. Losses at the gene ends were 0 bases for V and 8 bases for J; bases not matched to a gene: 6. CDR3 loop: CASSLANSGGADEQFF. CDR3 nucleotide sequence: TGTGCCAGCAGCTTAGCGAATAGCGGGGGGGCCGATGAGCAGTTCTTC. The whole variable domain, filled in from reference TRBV7-9 and TRBJ2-1, reads DTGVSQNPRHKITKRGQNVTFRCDPISEHNRLYWYRQTLGQGPEFLTYFQNEAQLEKSRLLSDRFSAERPKGSFSTLEIQRTEQGDSAMYLCASSLANSGGADEQFFGPGTRLTVL.

With regard to this clone: In the same sample, other DNA sequences code for this CDR3. The rearrangement links TRBV18 to TRBJ2-7; D remains unclear. Germline V gene lookup returns CDR1 KGHSH and CDR2 LQKENI. Trimming took off 0 bases at V and 3 bases at J, with 6 bases between the two ends. CDR3 length: 13 residues. Here the CDR3 reads CASSPPASYEQYF. The CDR3 DNA reads TGTGCCAGCTCACCACCTGCGAGCTACGAGCAGTACTTC.

The CDR3 loop is CASSVTTGTSGRIDEQYF. In nucleotides, the CDR3 is TGTGCCAGCAGCGTAACAACCGGGACTAGCGGGAGGATCGACGAGCAGTACTTC. This chain links TRBV9 with TRBJ2-7, with TRBD2 matching 15 bases. Looked up from germline, CDR1 is SGDLS and CDR2 is YYNGEE. V dropped 1 base and J dropped 5; count of bases not matched to a gene: 10. This CDR3 comprises 18 residues.

The chain is built from TRBV11-2 and TRBJ1-2, with 11 bases matching TRBD1. With V trimmed by 2 bases and J by 6 bases, 5 bases remained unmatched. The CDR3 extends over 15 amino acids. The germline V gene has CDR1 SGHAT and CDR2 FQNNGV. CDR3 sequence: CASSLSGQGADGYTF. The DNA for the CDR3 is TGTGCCAGCAGCTTAAGCGGACAGGGGGCGGATGGCTACACCTTC.

This clone was detected only once. The V call is TRBV6-5, the J call TRBJ2-1; no clear D. Trimming removed 2 bases from V and 10 bases from J, with 12 bases in between. Germline CDR1 and CDR2: MNHEY and SVGAGI. The CDR3 sequence is 13 residues long. CDR3 loop: CASSYTPDLEQFF. The CDR3 nucleotides are TGTGCCAGCAGTTACACACCAGACCTGGAGCAGTTCTTC.

This clone was seen just once. The rearrangement joins TRBV11-2 to TRBJ1-1; D gene unclear. Trimming took 1 base from V and 8 from J, leaving 11 bases between them. CDR1 and CDR2 (germline): SGHAT, FQNNGV. The CDR3 runs 13 residues. The CDR3 region is CASSLAGFWEAFF. The CDR3 DNA follows: TGTGCCAGCAGCTTAGCTGGGTTCTGGGAAGCTTTCTTT.

The chain is built from TRBV6-1 and TRBJ1-6; possible D gene TRBD1, 5 bases. This CDR3 is built from 17 residues. The germline V gene encodes CDR1 MNHNS and CDR2 SASEGT. V was pared by 1 base and J by 10 bases, with 20 bases between. CDR3 coding DNA: TGTGCCAGCAGTGAAGATTCCTGGGGCCGAAGGTACTCACCCCTCCACTTT. Its protein is CASSEDSWGRRYSPLHF.

The chain is built from TRBV30 and TRBJ2-3; D gene unclear. Per the germline V gene, CDR1 is GTSNPN and CDR2 is SVGIG (reference sequence). CDR3 size: 14 residues. V lost 0 bases, J lost 0 bases, and 7 bases lay in between. The CDR3 bases are TGTGCCTGGAGTGTAGTCACTAGCACAGATACGCAGTATTTT. Its translation: CAWSVVTSTDTQYF.

The chain links TRBV27 to TRBJ1-5, with D unresolved. Germline CDR1 and CDR2: MNHEY and SMNVEV (reference sequence). The CDR3 totals 14 residues. V was shortened by 6 bases and J by 0 bases, with 9 bases between the two germline ends. The CDR3 nucleotides read TGTGCCAGCAGACCCTTCTATAGCAATCAGCCCCAGCATTTT. This translates into CASRPFYSNQPQHF.

V is TRBV30 and J is TRBJ1-4; D perhaps matches TRBD1 (5 bases). CDR3 size: 14 residues. CDR1 GTSNPN and CDR2 SVGIG come from the germline V gene (reference sequence). Trimming removed 3 bases at V and 3 bases at J, with 11 bases between. CDR3 amino acids: CAWRAGGANEKLFF. In nucleotides, the CDR3 is TGTGCCTGGAGGGCCGGGGGAGCTAATGAAAAACTGTTTTTT. Full variable domain (outside the CDR3, taken from reference TRBV30 and TRBJ1-4): SQTIHQWPATLVQPVGSPLSLECTVEGTSNPNLYWYRQAAGRGLQLLFYSVGIGQISSEVPQNLSASRPQDRQFILSSKKLLLSDSGFYLCAWRAGGANEKLFFGSGTQLSVL.

There are a few counts of this clone. The rearrangement links TRBV11-2 to TRBJ1-6; D not resolved. Germline V CDR1 and CDR2: SGHAT, FQNNGV. The CDR3 has 15 amino acids. Trimming shortened V by 1 base and J by 8 bases, and 12 bases separated the two germline ends. This chain's CDR3 is CASSLGGPGYSPLHF. The CDR3 DNA follows: TGTGCCAGCAGCTTAGGAGGGCCTGGCTATTCACCCCTCCACTTT.

The chain couples TRBV6-1 to TRBJ1-1; tentative D call: TRBD1 (5 bases). This CDR3 region has 15 residues. CDR1 and CDR2 from the germline V gene are MNHNS and SASEGT. V was cut by 9 bases and J by 1 base, with 18 bases left in between. CDR3 sequence reads: CASQVRVLSNTEAFF. For the CDR3, the DNA is TGTGCCAGTCAAGTCAGGGTTTTATCGAACACTGAAGCTTTCTTT.

About this clone: The sample holds other DNA sequences that translate to the same CDR3. The chain is built from TRBV7-2 and TRBJ1-1; the match to TRBD1 covers 7 bases. After removal of 1 base from V and 1 base from J, the junction contained 0 bases not matched to a gene. The CDR3 is 14 amino acids. Germline CDR1 SGHTA, CDR2 FQGNSA. CDR3 nucleotides: TGTGCCAGCAGCTTAGGACAGGGGAACACTGAAGCTTTCTTT. Translated, it gives CASSLGQGNTEAFF.

The V call is TRBV19, the J call TRBJ1-2; 7 bases line up with TRBD1. V lost 4 bases, J lost 1 base, and 6 bases stayed unmatched. This CDR3 has 15 residues. Germline V lookup: CDR1 LNHDA, CDR2 SQIVND (reference sequence). The CDR3 DNA follows: TGTGCCAGTAGTACGCGACAGGGTGGTAACTATGGCTACACCTTC. As protein: CASSTRQGGNYGYTF. The whole variable domain, filled in from reference TRBV19 and TRBJ1-2, reads DGGITQSPKYLFRKEGQNVTLSCEQNLNHDAMYWYRQDPGQGLRLIYYSQIVNDFQKGDIAEGYSVSREKKESFPLTVTSAQKNPTAFYLCASSTRQGGNYGYTFGSGTRLTVV.

The chain links TRBV9 to TRBJ2-7, with D maybe TRBD1 (6 bases). Trimming removed 0 bases from V and 2 bases from J, with 15 bases in between. The CDR3 has 16 amino acids. CDR1 is SGDLS and CDR2 is YYNGEE in the germline V gene. In nucleotides, the CDR3 is TGTGCCAGCAGCGTAGGACCACAGGGTTATACCTACGAGCAGTACTTC. It specifies CASSVGPQGYTYEQYF.

The CDR3 sequence is CASSGSRGQPQHF. The CDR3, as DNA: TGTGCCAGTAGTGGGTCCAGGGGGCAGCCCCAGCATTTT. This chain connects TRBV19 to TRBJ1-5, with TRBD1 matching over 7 bases. CDR3 size: 13 residues. V gave up 5 bases and J gave up 7 bases; unmatched junction bases: 5. Germline-derived CDR1 and CDR2 are LNHDA and SQIVND (reference sequence).